The rows below give T cell receptor beta chains drawn from one sample of a study of cytomegalovirus exposure and HLA in healthy donors. Measured with immunoSEQ multiplex PCR; TCRdb has only the in-frame clones, and not every one. Its listing shows approximately 58,000 clones. The sample comprised PBMCs. All receptors derive from a man younger than 30 in good health and CMV-seropositive. Both conserved end residues are part of each CDR3. The D gene is left open where the match is weak.

v_call,d_call,j_call,cdr3_aa,cdr3_nt
TRBV5-4,TRBD2,TRBJ2-6,CASSPTSVSSGANVLTF,TGTGCCAGCAGCCCGACTAGCGTTAGCTCTGGGGCCAACGTCCTGACTTTC
TRBV11-2,TRBD2,TRBJ2-1,CASSSGLAGGGSYNEQFF,TGTGCCAGCAGTTCAGGACTAGCGGGAGGGGGGTCCTACAATGAGCAGTTCTTC
TRBV10-2,TRBD2,TRBJ2-5,CATYEGSGRGQETQYF,TGCGCCACCTATGAGGGCAGCGGGAGAGGTCAAGAGACCCAGTACTTC
TRBV5-4,TRBD2,TRBJ2-7,CASSLKREGYEQYF,TGTGCCAGCAGCTTGAAGCGGGAGGGCTACGAGCAGTACTTC
TRBV30,.,TRBJ1-5,CAWSEAVNQPQHF,TGTGCCTGGAGTGAGGCGGTGAATCAGCCCCAGCATTTT
TRBV19,.,TRBJ1-1,CASSIGGQRAFF,TGTGCCAGTAGTATAGGGGGGCAGCGGGCTTTCTTT
TRBV5-5,TRBD2,TRBJ2-7,CASSLAAGDLYEQYF,TGTGCCAGCAGCTTGGCGGCGGGAGACCTCTACGAGCAGTACTTC
TRBV28,TRBD2,TRBJ2-7,CASSGEGLRIGDEQYF,TGTGCCAGCAGTGGGGAGGGACTACGGATTGGAGACGAGCAGTACTTC
TRBV21-1,.,TRBJ1-5,CASSPRDRGWNQPQHF,TGTGCCAGCAGCCCCCGGGACAGGGGATGGAATCAGCCCCAGCATTTT
TRBV29-1,.,TRBJ2-7,CSVRTVGSFESSYEQYF,TGCAGCGTTCGGACAGTTGGTTCGTTTGAAAGCTCCTACGAGCAGTACTTC